These 25 T cell receptor beta chains originate from one sample sequenced in a study of cytomegalovirus exposure and HLA in healthy donors. The PCR made use of 60 Vbeta and 13 Jbeta primers. Generated by immunoSEQ multiplex PCR, the TCRdb table keeps only in-frame clones and is missing some. The table has about 250,000 clones, over 75% seen once. Sequenced material: PBMCs. These TCRs come from a boy aged 10-17 years in good health and CMV-seronegative.

The chain carries TRBV30 and TRBJ2-7, with D perhaps matching TRBD1 (6 bases). Germline assignment: CDR1 GTSNPN and CDR2 SVGIG (reference sequence). Trimming removed 2 bases at V and 5 bases at J, with 13 bases between. This CDR3 has 13 residues. This CDR3 reads CAWSIPAGDEQYF. The CDR3 nucleotides read TGTGCCTGGAGTATCCCTGCAGGGGACGAGCAGTACTTC.

The chain couples TRBV30 to TRBJ1-1; 11 bases agree with TRBD1. V shed 3 bases, J shed 7 bases, and the junction held 4 bases outside the gene matches. Germline-derived CDR1 and CDR2 are GTSNPN and SVGIG (reference sequence). The CDR3 sequence is 13 residues long. The CDR3 loop is CAWSQDRGHEAFF. The CDR3 DNA reads as TGTGCCTGGAGCCAGGACAGGGGGCATGAAGCTTTCTTT.

V gene TRBV27 combines with J gene TRBJ1-1, with no clear D. CDR3 length: 15 residues. V dropped 6 bases and J dropped 5 bases, with 19 bases sitting between them. The V gene's germline CDR1 is MNHEY and CDR2 SMNVEV (reference sequence). This CDR3 reads CASSPGHSPGTEAFF. The DNA of the CDR3 is TGTGCCAGCAGCCCCGGTCACTCACCCGGGACTGAAGCTTTCTTT.

This sequence joins TRBV6-5 and TRBJ1-6; unclear D gene. Germline assignment: CDR1 MNHEY and CDR2 SVGAGI. V lost 8 bases and J 12 bases, leaving 11 bases between the germline ends. The CDR3 spans 11 residues. This CDR3 is CASCRAGPLHF. Here the CDR3 DNA reads TGTGCCAGCTGTCGGGCGGGACCCCTCCACTTT.

The chain links TRBV29-1 to TRBJ2-3, with D possibly being TRBD1 (5 bases). Germline loops: CDR1 SQVTM, CDR2 ANQGSEA. This CDR3 has 14 amino acids. Trimming took off 3 bases at V and 1 base at J, with 11 bases between the two ends. CDR3 in amino acids: CSVEADIGTDTQYF. Written as DNA, the CDR3 is TGCAGCGTTGAGGCGGACATCGGCACAGATACGCAGTATTTT.

CDR3 protein: CASSAGQGWRDNEKLFF. The DNA for the CDR3 is TGTGCCAGTAGTGCGGGACAGGGGTGGAGGGACAATGAAAAACTGTTTTTT. This sequence joins TRBV19 and TRBJ1-4, with 10 positions matching TRBD1. CDR1 is LNHDA, CDR2 SQIVND, per germline (reference sequence). The length of the CDR3 is 17 residues. The V gene end was trimmed by 5 bases and the J gene end by 5 bases; junction bases not matched to a gene: 11.

The gene calls are TRBV5-1 and TRBJ2-4, with 10 bases lining up with TRBD2. This CDR3 has 19 amino acids. The V gene end was trimmed by 5 bases and the J gene end by 0 bases; junction bases not matched to a gene: 14. Germline CDR1 is SGHRS and CDR2 is YFSETQ. CDR3 sequence reads: CASRDVLAGDPKAKNIQYF. The CDR3 DNA follows: TGCGCCAGCAGGGACGTGCTAGCGGGAGACCCGAAAGCCAAAAACATTCAGTACTTC.

This rearrangement joins TRBV6-5 to TRBJ1-5; the D gene is possibly TRBD1 (5 bases). This CDR3 spans 14 amino acids. Trimming removed 6 bases at V and 1 base at J, with 10 bases between. Germline lookup yields CDR1 MNHEY and CDR2 SVGAGI. CDR3 in DNA: TGTGCCAGCAGCCAGGGCAGGAGCAATCAGCCCCAGCATTTT. Protein: CASSQGRSNQPQHF.

The V call is TRBV5-1, the J call TRBJ2-3, with D possibly TRBD2 on 5 matching bases. The CDR3 has 15 amino acids. V gave up 0 bases and J gave up 4 bases, with 12 bases separating them. Germline-derived CDR1 and CDR2 are SGHRS and YFSETQ. The CDR3 is CASSLAGVSSDTQYF. DNA of the CDR3: TGCGCCAGCAGCTTGGCCGGGGTGAGTTCAGATACGCAGTATTTT.

The chain joins TRBV11-3 to TRBJ2-5; possible D gene TRBD2, 5 bases. Trimming cost V 5 bases and J 5 bases, with 12 bases left between them. Germline-derived CDR1 and CDR2 are SGHNT and YENEEA. This CDR3 is 13 amino acids long. CDR3 residues: CASSQGRGETQYF. The CDR3 DNA reads as TGTGCCAGCAGCCAAGGACGCGGGGAGACCCAGTACTTC.

The chain uses TRBV11-3 and TRBJ2-7; D remains ambiguous. CDR3 length: 11 amino acids. The germline V gene encodes CDR1 SGHNT and CDR2 YENEEA. Trimming pared 4 bases from V and 3 bases from J, leaving 4 bases between. The CDR3 DNA is TGTGCCAGCAGCTACAACTACGAGCAGTACTTC. Its protein is CASSYNYEQYF.

The gene calls are TRBV19 and TRBJ1-1; TRBD1 aligns across 7 bases. Germline CDR1 reads LNHDA; CDR2 reads SQIVND (reference sequence). This CDR3 has 13 amino acids. V shed 4 bases and J 4 bases; nucleotides not matched to a gene: 3. The CDR3 nucleotides are TGTGCCAGTAGTAACAGGGGCCTCACTGAAGCTTTCTTT. Amino acid sequence: CASSNRGLTEAFF.

This clone was detected only once. V is TRBV27 and J is TRBJ1-5; D may be TRBD1 (6 bases). The CDR3 consists of 14 residues. Between the trimmed V and J ends, which lost 3 bases and 5 bases, there was a span of 11 bases. The germline CDR1 and CDR2 sequences are MNHEY and SMNVEV (reference sequence). This chain's CDR3 is CASSFGTSDQPQHF. The CDR3 bases are TGTGCCAGCAGTTTCGGGACATCAGATCAGCCCCAGCATTTT.

The CDR3 coding sequence is TGTGCCAGCACTTCGCGATACGAGCAGTACTTC. This gives the protein CASTSRYEQYF. V is TRBV6-5 and J is TRBJ2-7; D is unclear. V lost 7 bases to trimming and J lost 4 bases, with 8 bases between them. The CDR3 has 11 residues. Germline values: CDR1 MNHEY, CDR2 SVGAGI.

Only a few counts were recorded for this clone. This sequence joins TRBV19 and TRBJ1-5; D is uncertain. V was pared by 5 bases and J by 5 bases, with 4 bases between. CDR1 LNHDA and CDR2 SQIVND come from the germline V gene (reference sequence). The CDR3 has 11 residues. DNA of the CDR3: TGTGCCAGTAGTGCAGATCAGCCCCAGCATTTT. This encodes CASSADQPQHF.

The chain is built from TRBV11-3 and TRBJ1-1, with a possible D match to TRBD1 (5 bases). Germline CDR1 is SGHNT and CDR2 is YENEEA. The V and J ends lost 0 bases and 1 base respectively, with 9 bases between them. The CDR3 sequence is 15 residues long. The CDR3 nucleotides are TGTGCCAGCAGCTTAGATTGGCAGGGGAACACTGAAGCTTTCTTT. Protein sequence: CASSLDWQGNTEAFF.

This clone was seen only once. The chain joins TRBV9 to TRBJ1-2; the D is unclear. Between the trimmed V and J ends, which lost 7 bases and 4 bases, there was a span of 8 bases. The CDR3 length is 11 residues. Germline assignment: CDR1 SGDLS and CDR2 YYNGEE. CDR3: CASGSIYGYTF. CDR3 in DNA: TGTGCCAGCGGGAGTATCTATGGCTACACCTTC.

The sample holds one count of this clone. This chain connects TRBV15 to TRBJ1-4, with D unresolved. V dropped 4 bases and J dropped 5 bases, with 8 bases sitting between them. Germline CDR1 reads LNHNV; CDR2 reads YYDKDF (reference sequence). The CDR3 length is 13 residues. CDR3 in amino acids: CATSNRINEKLFF. The CDR3 DNA is TGTGCCACCAGCAACAGAATCAATGAAAAACTGTTTTTT.

The gene calls are TRBV5-1 and TRBJ2-7; 10 bases line up with TRBD2. The germline gives CDR1 SGHRS, CDR2 YFSETQ. This CDR3 has 13 amino acids. V lost 4 bases, J lost 5 bases, and 3 bases stayed unmatched. For the CDR3, the DNA is TGCGCCAGCAGCCCAGCGGGGGGGGACGAGCAGTACTTC. Protein: CASSPAGGDEQYF.

V usage is TRBV7-8 and J usage is TRBJ2-5, with 8 bases lining up with TRBD1. Germline V gene sequence: CDR1 SGHVS, CDR2 FQNEAQ. CDR3 length: 15 residues. Trimming took 1 base from V and 4 from J; bases not matched to a gene: 5. CDR3 amino acids: CASSLGTGSGETQYF. The CDR3 DNA reads TGTGCCAGCAGCTTAGGGACAGGGTCGGGAGAGACCCAGTACTTC.

The chain links TRBV6-5 to TRBJ2-5; no clear D. Deletions cut 6 bases from V and 2 bases from J, with 13 bases between. Germline CDR1 reads MNHEY; CDR2 reads SVGAGI. The CDR3 length is 14 residues. CDR3 nucleotides: TGTGCCAGCAGCCCGTTTGGCATACAAGAGACCCAGTACTTC. It translates to CASSPFGIQETQYF.

The chain is built from TRBV7-3 and TRBJ2-7; 9 bases align to TRBD1. V lost 6 bases to trimming and J lost 2 bases; unmatched junction nucleotides: 5. Looked up from germline, CDR1 is SGHTA and CDR2 is FQGTGA. CDR3 length: 14 residues. CDR3 in amino acids: CASRLRQGAYEQYF. For the CDR3, the DNA is TGTGCCAGCAGGTTGCGACAGGGGGCCTACGAGCAGTACTTC. The complete variable domain, with remaining parts taken from reference TRBV7-3 and TRBJ2-7, reads GAGVSQTPSNKVTEKGKYVELRCDPISGHTALYWYRQSLGQGPEFLIYFQGTGAADDSGLPNDRFFAVRPEGSVSTLKIQRTERGDSAVYLCASRLRQGAYEQYFGPGTRLTVT.

This chain links TRBV6-1 with TRBJ1-6, with TRBD1 identical over 7 bases. CDR1 and CDR2 from the germline V gene are MNHNS and SASEGT. V gave up 9 bases and J gave up 5 bases; unmatched junction bases: 4. CDR3 size: 13 residues. CDR3 DNA: TGTGCCAGTGAGGGACAGAATAATTCACCCCTCCACTTT. This sequence encodes CASEGQNNSPLHF.

This clone was seen a few times. The V and J genes are TRBV4-1 and TRBJ1-2, with D hard to call. The CDR3 is made up of 17 amino acids. The V gene's germline CDR1 is MGHRA and CDR2 YSYEKL. With 1 base removed from V and 0 bases from J, the gap between germline ends came to 15 bases. The chain's CDR3 is CASSQGSGGRTNYGYTF. The CDR3 DNA sequence: TGCGCCAGCAGCCAAGGATCTGGAGGCAGGACTAACTATGGCTACACCTTC.

The chain links TRBV11-2 to TRBJ2-1, with 7 bases fitting TRBD2. With 1 base clipped from V and 4 bases from J, the junction kept 13 bases outside the gene matches. Germline CDR1 reads SGHAT; CDR2 reads FQNNGV. This CDR3 has 18 residues. The DNA of the CDR3 is TGTGCCAGCAGCTTAGCTTGGGGGGGGAGGAGGGTTTACAATGAGCAGTTCTTC. It is translated as CASSLAWGGRRVYNEQFF.